These 26 T cell receptor beta chains originate from one sample sequenced in a study of shared clonotypes between healthy human individuals. Sequencing was performed with immunoSEQ multiplex PCR; in TCRdb, only in-frame clones are kept and a portion is missing. The sample has 550,000 to 800,000 clones, less than 95% seen once. Sample: memory CD8+ T cells from PBMCs. Documented subset: CD45RO+ cells pooled with CCR7-negative TemRA cells. Receptor source: a man between 18 and 35 years old in good health. Some clones in this sample may be carry-over from other donors' samples.

This clone was seen a few times. Other DNA sequences in the same sample also yield this CDR3. The rearrangement uses TRBV7-9 and TRBJ1-5; D remains ambiguous. CDR3 length: 13 amino acids. In germline, CDR1 is SEHNR, CDR2 FQNEAQ (reference sequence). Trimming pared 0 bases from V and 5 bases from J, leaving 5 bases between. In DNA form, the CDR3 reads TGTGCCAGCAGCTTAGCGACCGATCAGCCCCAGCATTTT. Its translation is CASSLATDQPQHF.

Written as DNA, the CDR3 is TGTGCCAGCAGTTTAACTATGAACACCGGGGAGCTGTTTTTT. Its protein is CASSLTMNTGELFF. The rearrangement links TRBV28 to TRBJ2-2; D is undetermined. The CDR3 consists of 14 residues. Germline V gene data show CDR1 as MDHEN and CDR2 as SYDVKM. V lost 2 bases to trimming and J lost 1 base, with 5 bases between them.

This chain joins TRBV9 and TRBJ1-2, with 12 positions matching TRBD1. Germline CDR1 is SGDLS and CDR2 is YYNGEE. J lost 5 bases, V lost 3 bases, and 11 bases had no gene match. The CDR3 is 17 residues long. CDR3 amino acids: CASSGWDRGPSKYGYTF. In DNA form, the CDR3 reads TGTGCCAGCAGCGGGTGGGACAGGGGGCCCTCAAAGTATGGCTACACCTTC.

The chain couples TRBV4-3 to TRBJ2-7; D might be TRBD1 or TRBD2, each matching 5 bases. V was trimmed by 4 bases and J by 0 bases, leaving 10 bases between them. The CDR3 is 14 amino acids. Germline loops: CDR1 LGHNA, CDR2 YSLEER. The CDR3 sequence: CASSPGASSYEQYF. CDR3 in DNA: TGCGCCAGCAGCCCCGGGGCCAGCTCCTACGAGCAGTACTTC.

As concerns this clone: An end of the junction differs from the germline gene, which may be a read error. The rearrangement uses TRBV7-9 and TRBJ2-7; no reliable D call. Germline CDR1 and CDR2: SEHNR and FQNEAQ (reference sequence). CDR3 length equals 12 residues. The CDR3 spells CASSSGSYEQCF. CDR3 coding DNA: TGTGCCAGCAGCTCCGGTAGTTACGAGCAGTGCTTC.

This clone was picked up many times. Other DNA sequences of this sample code for an identical CDR3. V and J are TRBV29-1 and TRBJ2-7, with D uncertain. CDR1 is SQVTM and CDR2 is ANQGSEA in the germline V gene. This CDR3 region has 16 residues. Trimming took off 1 base at V and 3 bases at J, with 19 bases between the two ends. CDR3 sequence reads: CSVEASVGGQRYEQYF. As DNA, the CDR3 is TGCAGCGTTGAAGCCTCCGTAGGTGGGCAACGCTACGAGCAGTACTTC.

The rearrangement joins TRBV6-5 to TRBJ1-1; D remains unclear. V lost 0 bases and J lost 0, with 8 bases in between. Looked up from germline, CDR1 is MNHEY and CDR2 is SVGAGI. The CDR3 totals 15 residues. The CDR3 sequence is CASSYSQFMNTEAFF. CDR3 nucleotides: TGTGCCAGCAGTTACTCTCAGTTCATGAACACTGAAGCTTTCTTT.

CDR3: CASSVGYVGGLQYF. CDR3 DNA sequence: TGTGCCAGCAGCGTAGGTTACGTGGGAGGCTTACAGTATTTT. The chain carries TRBV9 and TRBJ2-3, with D possibly TRBD2 on 6 matching bases. The CDR3 runs 14 residues. V was clipped by 0 bases and J by 12 bases, with 17 bases between them. Looked up from germline, CDR1 is SGDLS and CDR2 is YYNGEE. Together with reference TRBV9 and TRBJ2-3, the CDR3 gives the full variable domain: DSGVTQTPKHLITATGQRVTLRCSPRSGDLSVYWYQQSLDQGLQFLIQYYNGEERAKGNILERFSAQQFPDLHSELNLSSLELGDSALYFCASSVGYVGGLQYFGPGTRLTVL.

The rearrangement joins TRBV18 to TRBJ2-2, with D perhaps given as TRBD1 or TRBD2 (5 bases each). The CDR3 runs 16 residues. The ends were cut back, 2 bases at V and 8 bases at J, with 18 bases in the middle. CDR1 is KGHSH and CDR2 is LQKENI in the germline V gene. The CDR3 here is CASSPSPGGTEGELFF. Here the CDR3 DNA reads TGTGCCAGCTCACCATCTCCCGGTGGGACGGAAGGGGAGCTGTTTTTT.

The rearrangement uses TRBV28 and TRBJ2-5; 10 positions match TRBD2. CDR1 and CDR2 from the germline V gene are MDHEN and SYDVKM. Trimming cost V 0 bases and J 0 bases; bases outside gene matches: 10. CDR3 size: 19 residues. The CDR3 DNA sequence: TGTGCCAGCAGTTTATGGACCCGGATAGCGGGGGGATACCAAGAGACCCAGTACTTC. This codes for CASSLWTRIAGGYQETQYF.

This rearrangement joins TRBV7-9 to TRBJ2-7, with TRBD2 matching over 9 bases. Trimming at V came to 4 bases and at J to 1 base, leaving 5 bases not matched to a gene. Looked up from germline, CDR1 is SEHNR and CDR2 is FQNEAQ (reference sequence). CDR3 length: 15 amino acids. CDR3 protein: CASSSRTSESYEQYF. For the CDR3, the DNA is TGTGCCAGCAGCTCCCGGACTAGCGAGTCCTACGAGCAGTACTTC.

This clone was recorded once. This chain uses TRBV10-2 with TRBJ2-3, with unresolved D. The CDR3 runs to 15 residues. The germline V and J ends were trimmed by 7 bases and 1 base, with 15 bases remaining between them. CDR1 WSHSY and CDR2 SAAADI come from the germline V gene. The CDR3 sequence is CASTFPGLRTDTQYF. The CDR3 coding sequence is TGCGCCAGCACGTTTCCGGGTCTCCGCACAGATACGCAGTATTTT.

This chain joins TRBV9 and TRBJ2-7, with 8 bases aligning to TRBD1. Unmatched junction bases numbered 6, after V lost 0 bases and J lost 7 bases. The CDR3 contains 14 residues. Per germline, CDR1 SGDLS and CDR2 YYNGEE. In DNA form, the CDR3 reads TGTGCCAGCAGCGTAGGAACAGGGGGGCTTGAGCAGTACTTC. It encodes CASSVGTGGLEQYF.

The chain combines TRBV13 with TRBJ2-7; 8 bases agree with TRBD2. The J segment lost 4 bases and the V segment lost 4 bases, leaving 6 bases of the junction unmatched. CDR1 and CDR2 from the germline V gene are PRHDT and FYEKMQ (reference sequence). CDR3 length equals 14 residues. The CDR3 DNA is TGTGCCAGCAGCTGGGGGCTAGCGGGTTACGAGCAGTACTTC. Its translation: CASSWGLAGYEQYF.

The chain has TRBV9 and TRBJ1-5; D unclear. In germline, CDR1 is SGDLS, CDR2 YYNGEE. CDR3 length equals 14 residues. V shed 2 bases and J shed 0 bases, with 6 bases lying between them. Written as DNA, the CDR3 is TGTGCCAGCAGCGTGACGGATAGCAATCAGCCCCAGCATTTT. This gives the protein CASSVTDSNQPQHF.

This clone was seen once. This rearrangement joins TRBV7-9 to TRBJ1-2; D gene unclear. The CDR3 has 16 amino acids. Between the trimmed V and J ends, which lost 1 base and 3 bases, there was a span of 15 bases. Per germline, CDR1 SEHNR and CDR2 FQNEAQ (reference sequence). CDR3 nucleotides: TGTGCCAGCAGCTTAGACATTACCGGGCGCGACTATGGCTACACCTTC. Amino acid sequence: CASSLDITGRDYGYTF.

The chain couples TRBV4-1 to TRBJ1-2, with D perhaps matching TRBD1 (5 bases). V was cut by 1 base and J by 8 bases, with 14 bases left in between. Germline CDR1 is MGHRA and CDR2 is YSYEKL. CDR3 length equals 14 residues. The CDR3 DNA reads TGCGCCAGCAGCCAAGGAGAGAGCGGGGGAGGCTACACCTTC. As protein: CASSQGESGGGYTF.

The count of this clone is one. This chain links TRBV9 with TRBJ2-5; 11 bases align to TRBD2. Unmatched junction bases numbered 6, after V lost 3 bases and J lost 2 bases. The length of the CDR3 is 16 residues. The germline V gene encodes CDR1 SGDLS and CDR2 YYNGEE. CDR3 DNA: TGTGCCAGCAGCGCCTTGGGACTAGCGGATCAAGAGACCCAGTACTTC. Amino acid sequence: CASSALGLADQETQYF.

This sequence joins TRBV27 and TRBJ1-4; D uncertain. Trimming left V 1 base short and J 8 bases short, with 14 bases between. Germline V gives CDR1 MNHEY, CDR2 SMNVEV (reference sequence). The CDR3 is 15 residues long. The chain's CDR3 is CASSLYGLAGEKLFF. CDR3 nucleotide sequence: TGTGCCAGCAGTTTATATGGTCTCGCGGGGGAAAAACTGTTTTTT.

This clone has more than one count but fewer than ten. This specimen includes other DNA sequences encoding the same CDR3. The chain joins TRBV7-9 to TRBJ2-7; D unclear. CDR3 length equals 11 residues. Trimming pared 5 bases from V and 4 bases from J, leaving 6 bases between. Germline V gene lookup returns CDR1 SEHNR and CDR2 FQNEAQ (reference sequence). CDR3 coding DNA: TGTGCCAGCAGCACCTTATACGAGCAGTACTTC. This encodes CASSTLYEQYF.

The chain is built from TRBV7-3 and TRBJ2-5, with a weak D call TRBD2 (6 bases). Trimming stripped 1 base from V and 5 bases from J, with 8 bases between. From germline, CDR1 is SGHTA and CDR2 FQGTGA. The CDR3 spans 13 residues. The CDR3 loop reads CASSLIGGETQYF. The CDR3 coding sequence is TGTGCCAGCAGCTTAATTGGGGGGGAGACCCAGTACTTC.

V usage is TRBV7-9 and J usage is TRBJ2-7; D is possibly TRBD1 or TRBD2 (7 bases each). Germline lookup yields CDR1 SEHNR and CDR2 FQNEAQ (reference sequence). CDR3 size: 14 residues. V gave up 7 bases and J gave up 6 bases, with 19 bases separating them. CDR3 sequence: CASTEGGTAGEQYF. The DNA for the CDR3 is TGTGCCAGCACCGAGGGAGGGACAGCGGGCGAGCAGTACTTC. The whole variable domain, filled in from reference TRBV7-9 and TRBJ2-7, reads DTGVSQNPRHKITKRGQNVTFRCDPISEHNRLYWYRQTLGQGPEFLTYFQNEAQLEKSRLLSDRFSAERPKGSFSTLEIQRTEQGDSAMYLCASTEGGTAGEQYFGPGTRLTVT.

The chain uses TRBV30 and TRBJ2-7, with D possibly TRBD2 on 5 matching bases. The germline CDR1 and CDR2 sequences are GTSNPN and SVGIG (reference sequence). The CDR3 covers 15 residues. V was cut by 0 bases and J by 6 bases, with 18 bases left in between. CDR3 amino acids: CAWSVREGVVLEQYF. The CDR3 DNA reads TGTGCCTGGAGTGTACGCGAGGGAGTAGTTCTCGAGCAGTACTTC.

V and J are TRBV7-3 and TRBJ2-5, with 11 bases that match TRBD2. CDR3 length: 16 amino acids. Germline CDR1 and CDR2: SGHTA and FQGTGA. With V trimmed by 0 bases and J by 5 bases, 5 bases remained unmatched. The CDR3 spells CASSLTVAGGPETQYF. CDR3 DNA: TGTGCCAGCAGCTTAACGGTAGCGGGAGGGCCTGAGACCCAGTACTTC.

This clone was seen a single time. The chain recombines TRBV6-5 with TRBJ2-1; D is possibly TRBD2 (5 bases). The V gene lost 3 bases and the J gene lost 5 bases, with 5 bases spanning the gap. Germline lookup yields CDR1 MNHEY and CDR2 SVGAGI. The CDR3 has 12 residues. The CDR3 reads CASSYSDNEQFF. The CDR3 DNA sequence: TGTGCCAGCAGTTATAGCGACAATGAGCAGTTCTTC.

Concerning this clone: Its ends do not fully match the called genes, so a read error is possible. This chain joins TRBV4-2 and TRBJ2-1, with TRBD2 identical over 9 bases. The germline CDR1 and CDR2 sequences are LGHNA and YNFKEQ. This CDR3 is built from 16 residues. As DNA, the CDR3 is TGTGCCAGCAGCGAAGACGGGGTAGCGGGAGATGGTGAGCAGTTCTTC. As protein: CASSEDGVAGDGEQFF.